This TCR beta chain was profiled in a study of cytomegalovirus exposure and HLA in healthy donors. Study results and caveats: Among the most significant clusters, several appeared linked to common viral pathogens in a later analysis. Later examination showed HLA-associated TCR beta chains had greater clonal expansion than equally common others. Across donors, most TCRs were seen rarely, yet some public ones were widespread. In vitro checks showed that a few CMV-associated chains really do target CMV antigens.

This CDR3 contains 14 residues. V was shortened by 1 base and J by 0 bases, with 8 bases between the two germline ends. From germline, CDR1 is SGHRS and CDR2 YFSETQ. Amplification used 60 Vbeta primers and 13 Jbeta primers. TCRdb keeps only in-frame clones here, not all; method: immunoSEQ multiplex PCR. The table shows fewer than 95,000 clones, with 75% to 90% occurring only once. This clone was detected a few times. No antigen is known for it. The TCR was taken from a middle-aged man in good health and CMV-seropositive. The chain employs TRBV5-1 and TRBJ2-7; D possibly corresponds to TRBD2 (5 bases). Sequences were obtained from PBMCs. For the CDR3, the DNA is TGCGCCAGCAGCTTGAGGACTGACTCCTACGAGCAGTACTTC. It codes for CASSLRTDSYEQYF.